This entry describes one TCR beta chain. Its matching antigen is unknown. This entry comes from a study of shared clonotypes between healthy human individuals. General observations from the study: Estimated clonotype richness was generally higher in naive than memory subsets.

Germline assignment: CDR1 SGHVS and CDR2 FNYEAQ. This CDR3 spans 15 amino acids. The trim removed 8 bases at V and 1 base at J, leaving 11 bases unmatched. When replicate PCRs were run on sorted subsets, they used 200 ng DNA, about 30,000 T cell genomes. Measured with immunoSEQ multiplex PCR; TCRdb has only the in-frame clones, and not every one. The sample carries about 1.5 million clones, approximately 98% recorded once. Sequenced sample: naive CD4+ T cells sorted from blood. The subset is: CD45RA+ positively selected. The chain is built from TRBV7-6 and TRBJ2-7, with 7 bases that match TRBD2. The sequence was obtained from a man aged 25-40 years in good health. The CDR3 spells CASSGRAGSSYEQYF. CDR3 DNA sequence: TGTGCCAGCTCGGGGCGAGCGGGAAGTTCCTACGAGCAGTACTTC.